One and the same sample provided the 16 T cell receptor beta chains below, sequenced in a study of T cell clusters in autoimmune cytopenias (dated by TCRdb to between 2018 and 2020). Sequencing relied on an Illumina MiSeq. TRB rearrangements were amplified by multiplex PCR using a touch-down protocol with TRB-A and TRB-B primer pools mixed in one tube. After reprocessing by TCRdb, each CDR3 protein sequence is one entry, and no DNA is given. Per the sample table, the count is 8,000 to 8,500 distinct CDR3 sequences. Over 3% of the sample is held by the ten biggest clonotypes. TRB amplification used roughly 270 ng of peripheral blood genomic DNA, 30,000 to 40,000 genome equivalents, per sample. Material for sequencing was peripheral blood. These TCRs come from a human donor with an autoimmune cytopenia or autoimmune hepatitis (not recorded which).

The chain employs TRBV20-1 and TRBJ2-7; the D gene TCRdb calls, TRBD1, cannot be checked with no DNA. Germline CDR1 is DFQATT and CDR2 is SNEGSKA (reference sequence). The CDR3 spans 13 residues. The CDR3 sequence: CSATEGVGYEQYF.

The chain uses TRBV11-1 and TRBJ2-7; TCRdb selects TRBD2, and the lack of DNA leaves this call unchecked. CDR3 size: 14 residues. Looked up from germline, CDR1 is SGHAT and CDR2 is FQDESV (reference sequence). The CDR3 loop reads CASSLGLGGYEKYF.

According to its frequency, this clonotype is medium-sized. This rearrangement joins TRBV6-5 to TRBJ2-3; TCRdb's D call, TRBD2, is unchecked because there is no DNA. The V gene's germline CDR1 is MNHEY and CDR2 SVGAGI. The CDR3 extends over 18 amino acids. This CDR3 reads CASSTGTSGRWGTDTQYF.

By frequency, this clonotype is medium-sized. The V and J genes are TRBV6-2 or TRBV6-3 and TRBJ2-7; with no DNA, the TCRdb D assignment of TRBD2 cannot be verified. From germline, CDR1 is MNHEY and CDR2 SVGEGT. This CDR3 has 15 residues. The CDR3 sequence: CASKPASGSSYEQYF.

In terms of frequency, this clonotype is medium-sized (0.01 to 0.1%). J is TRBJ2-3 and V is TRBV20-1; TCRdb designates TRBD1, a call that cannot be tested without DNA. Germline CDR1 and CDR2: DFQATT and SNEGSKA (reference sequence). This CDR3 is 14 amino acids long. This chain's CDR3 is CSARDAGRTDTQYF.

The chain couples TRBV20-1 to TRBJ1-6; there is no DNA to check the TCRdb D call of TRBD1. Germline loops: CDR1 DFQATT, CDR2 SNEGSKA (reference sequence). The CDR3 is made up of 13 amino acids. CDR3 protein: CSTEGTPNSPLHF.

The rearrangement uses TRBV20-1 and TRBJ2-5; TCRdb's D call of TRBD1 is untestable without DNA. CDR1 and CDR2 from the germline V gene are DFQATT and SNEGSKA (reference sequence). This CDR3 is built from 15 residues. This chain's CDR3 is CSASRRGQGYTSQYF.

This clonotype shows up as medium-sized by frequency. The chain couples TRBV11-1 to TRBJ2-6; TCRdb selects TRBD1, and the lack of DNA leaves this call unchecked. CDR1 SGHAT and CDR2 FQDESV come from the germline V gene (reference sequence). The length of the CDR3 is 15 residues. This chain's CDR3 is CASSLTGSGANVLTF.

This chain joins TRBV6-2 or TRBV6-3 and TRBJ2-5. CDR3 length: 14 amino acids. Germline lookup yields CDR1 MNHEY and CDR2 SVGEGT. This chain's CDR3 is CASSYSWLQETQYF.

The chain links TRBV6-8 to TRBJ1-2; TCRdb names TRBD1, which stays unverified in the absence of DNA. CDR1 and CDR2 (germline): MNHGY, SAAAGT. The CDR3 totals 14 residues. The CDR3 loop is CASSEALPLYGYNF.

Considering frequency, this clonotype is medium-sized. This sequence joins TRBV20-1 and TRBJ1-2. Germline CDR1 reads DFQATT; CDR2 reads SNEGSKA (reference sequence). This CDR3 has 12 residues. The chain's CDR3 is CSASAGLYGYTF.

The genes are TRBV6-5 and TRBJ2-5; TCRdb designates TRBD1, a call that cannot be tested without DNA. Germline V gene lookup returns CDR1 MNHEY and CDR2 SVGAGI. The CDR3 spans 15 residues. CDR3 sequence: CASSYSGTTKETQYF.

This chain connects TRBV5-6 to TRBJ2-7; with no DNA, the TCRdb D assignment of TRBD1 cannot be verified. The length of the CDR3 is 14 residues. Germline V gives CDR1 SGHDT, CDR2 YYEEEE. The CDR3 sequence: CASSLRGVLDEQYF.

The chain is built from TRBV6-6 and TRBJ1-2; the D gene TCRdb calls, TRBD1, cannot be checked with no DNA. CDR1 MNHNY and CDR2 SVGAGI come from the germline V gene (reference sequence). The CDR3 covers 14 residues. Here the CDR3 reads CASGDTTLNYGYTF.

The chain carries TRBV5-5 and TRBJ2-3. The CDR3 runs to 14 residues. Germline-derived CDR1 and CDR2 are SGHKS and YYEKEE (reference sequence). The CDR3 region is CASSQLQYTDTQYF.

The chain couples TRBV6-2 or TRBV6-3 to TRBJ1-3. The CDR3 is made up of 16 amino acids. Germline CDR1 reads MNHEY; CDR2 reads SVGEGT. The CDR3: CASRFLGNPSGNTIYF.